These 20 T cell receptor beta chains were all obtained from the same sample, sequenced in a study of technical replicates of blood from several donors. Profiling relied on immunoSEQ multiplex PCR, and the TCRdb table lists in-frame clones only, not all of them. The table lists tens of thousands of clones, roughly 98% of them singletons. Sequencing input: T cells isolated from PBMCs. The receptor source for this set is a human donor in good health.

The genes are TRBV28 and TRBJ2-7; D not certain. Trimming shortened V by 6 bases and J by 0 bases, and 12 bases separated the two germline ends. The CDR3 spans 14 residues. Germline loops: CDR1 MDHEN, CDR2 SYDVKM. CDR3 in DNA: TGTGCCAGCAGGACGCTTAGGAGCTCCTACGAGCAGTACTTC. This codes for CASRTLRSSYEQYF. The variable domain in full, with the rest retrieved from reference TRBV28 and TRBJ2-7, is DVKVTQSSRYLVKRTGEKVFLECVQDMDHENMFWYRQDPGLGLRLIYFSYDVKMKEKGDIPEGYSVSREKKERFSLILESASTNQTSMYLCASRTLRSSYEQYFGPGTRLTVT.

This chain joins TRBV10-3 and TRBJ2-7, with D perhaps matching TRBD2 (5 bases). Trimming took 5 bases from V and 4 from J, leaving 12 bases between them. The CDR3 length is 13 residues. Germline V gives CDR1 ENHRY, CDR2 SYGVKD. The CDR3 spells CAISSGTKYEQYF. CDR3 in DNA: TGTGCCATCAGTAGCGGAACGAAATACGAGCAGTACTTC.

CDR3: CASRPVVDSYEQYF. The CDR3 region has the DNA TGTGCCAGCAGGCCGGTCGTCGACTCCTACGAGCAGTACTTC. This chain uses TRBV5-5 with TRBJ2-7; the D is unclear. There are 14 residues in the CDR3. Trimming removed 5 bases at V and 0 bases at J, with 12 bases between. Germline V gives CDR1 SGHKS, CDR2 YYEKEE (reference sequence).

The chain recombines TRBV13 with TRBJ2-1; a possible D gene is TRBD1 (6 bases). CDR3 size: 13 residues. Per germline, CDR1 PRHDT and CDR2 FYEKMQ (reference sequence). V was cut by 4 bases and J by 12 bases, with 16 bases left in between. The CDR3 is CASSYGGPQGQFF. CDR3 DNA sequence: TGTGCCAGCAGCTATGGGGGCCCCCAGGGGCAGTTCTTC.

This rearrangement joins TRBV29-1 to TRBJ2-7; D is undetermined. CDR3 length: 11 amino acids. Trimming cost V 4 bases and J 5 bases, with 9 bases left between them. Germline V lookup: CDR1 SQVTM, CDR2 ANQGSEA. The CDR3 is CSVVRQDEQYF. The CDR3 DNA sequence: TGCAGCGTTGTTCGGCAGGACGAGCAGTACTTC.

This clone was seen only once. This rearrangement joins TRBV6-5 to TRBJ2-5; D is possibly TRBD2 (5 bases). Germline V CDR1 and CDR2: MNHEY, SVGAGI. V dropped 2 bases and J dropped 5 bases, with 9 bases sitting between them. The CDR3 totals 13 residues. CDR3 DNA sequence: TGTGCCAGCAGTTACGGAGGCGGGGAGACCCAGTACTTC. Its translation: CASSYGGGETQYF.

This rearrangement joins TRBV7-9 to TRBJ1-2; D call uncertain. CDR3 length: 13 residues. The germline V gene encodes CDR1 SEHNR and CDR2 FQNEAQ (reference sequence). V was pared by 2 bases and J by 3 bases, with 7 bases between. The CDR3 DNA is TGTGCCAGCAGCTTAATTTCCTACTATGGCTACACCTTC. This encodes CASSLISYYGYTF.

This rearrangement joins TRBV7-2 to TRBJ2-2, with TRBD1 as a possible D gene (6 bases). The CDR3 runs 17 residues. V lost 5 bases, J lost 0 bases, and 16 bases lay in between. Germline loops: CDR1 SGHTA, CDR2 FQGNSA. The CDR3 DNA reads as TGTGCCAGCAGCATCGACAGGCCCCTCGCGAACACCGGGGAGCTGTTTTTT. Its protein product is CASSIDRPLANTGELFF.

V and J are TRBV5-4 and TRBJ2-7; 9 bases are a match to TRBD1. Losses at the gene ends were 7 bases for V and 4 bases for J; bases not matched to a gene: 6. The CDR3 runs 13 residues. CDR1 is SGHNT, CDR2 YYREEE, per germline (reference sequence). The CDR3 spells CASGSQGAYEQYF. CDR3 bases: TGTGCCAGCGGTTCACAGGGGGCTTACGAGCAGTACTTC. Full variable domain (missing parts from reference TRBV5-4 and TRBJ2-7): ETGVTQSPTHLIKTRGQQVTLRCSSQSGHNTVSWYQQALGQGPQFIFQYYREEENGRGNFPPRFSGLQFPNYSSELNVNALELDDSALYLCASGSQGAYEQYFGPGTRLTVT.

The chain links TRBV27 to TRBJ2-1; TRBD2 matches at 10 bases. The CDR3 is 18 residues long. J lost 0 bases, V lost 7 bases, and 12 bases had no gene match. The V gene's germline CDR1 is MNHEY and CDR2 SMNVEV (reference sequence). For the CDR3, the DNA is TGTGCCAGCACCAAGCGGGAGGGTTCGCTCACCTCCTACAATGAGCAGTTCTTC. The encoded protein is CASTKREGSLTSYNEQFF.

The chain combines TRBV7-2 with TRBJ1-1, with D uncertain. This CDR3 comprises 12 residues. V gave up 1 base and J gave up 2 bases, with 2 bases separating them. The V gene's germline CDR1 is SGHTA and CDR2 FQGNSA. CDR3 bases: TGTGCCAGCAGCTTAGTAAACACTGAAGCTTTCTTT. As protein: CASSLVNTEAFF.

The gene calls are TRBV2 and TRBJ2-1, with 9 bases fitting TRBD2. The CDR3 contains 17 residues. V was clipped by 0 bases and J by 2 bases; unmatched bases: 5. Germline lookup yields CDR1 SNHLY and CDR2 FYNNEI. The CDR3 is CASSEAEREAAYNEQFF. In DNA form, the CDR3 reads TGTGCCAGCAGTGAAGCGGAGCGGGAGGCCGCCTACAATGAGCAGTTCTTC.

The J gene is TRBJ2-5, the V gene TRBV2, with D possibly TRBD1 on 5 matching bases. The length of the CDR3 is 15 residues. Germline values: CDR1 SNHLY, CDR2 FYNNEI. V dropped 1 base and J dropped 0 bases, with 9 bases sitting between them. The CDR3 region is CASSEVETDQETQYF. In DNA form, the CDR3 reads TGTGCCAGCAGTGAAGTTGAGACAGACCAAGAGACCCAGTACTTC.

This chain uses TRBV28 with TRBJ2-1, with TRBD1 matching 12 bases. The CDR3 has 15 residues. The V and J ends lost 5 bases and 12 bases, in that order; junction bases with no gene match: 11. CDR1 is MDHEN, CDR2 SYDVKM, per germline. CDR3 nucleotide sequence: TGTGCCAGCAGTCTTCCGGGACAGGGGGCCCTCCGGCAGTTCTTC. Protein sequence: CASSLPGQGALRQFF. Full variable domain (outside the CDR3, taken from reference TRBV28 and TRBJ2-1): DVKVTQSSRYLVKRTGEKVFLECVQDMDHENMFWYRQDPGLGLRLIYFSYDVKMKEKGDIPEGYSVSREKKERFSLILESASTNQTSMYLCASSLPGQGALRQFFGPGTRLTVL.

This chain joins TRBV5-1 and TRBJ2-7; 7 bases agree with TRBD1. With V trimmed by 3 bases and J by 1 base, 13 bases remained unmatched. Germline V gives CDR1 SGHRS, CDR2 YFSETQ. The CDR3 length is 17 residues. The CDR3 DNA reads TGCGCCAGCAGCTCTACAGGGGAGTTTGTGAGGTCCTACGAGCAGTACTTC. Translated: CASSSTGEFVRSYEQYF.

CDR3 nucleotide sequence: TGTGCCAGCAGTTCCGGGACAGGGAGTTCCTACGAGCAGTACTTC. Translating it yields CASSSGTGSSYEQYF. The chain employs TRBV6-5 and TRBJ2-7; 9 bases match TRBD1. The germline V gene encodes CDR1 MNHEY and CDR2 SVGAGI. With 4 bases clipped from V and 1 base from J, the junction kept 5 bases outside the gene matches. The length of the CDR3 is 15 residues.

This chain connects TRBV6-6 to TRBJ2-2; no reliable D call. In germline, CDR1 is MNHNY, CDR2 SVGAGI (reference sequence). Trimming removed 4 bases from V and 3 bases from J, with 3 bases in between. The CDR3 sequence is 12 residues long. CDR3 nucleotide sequence: TGTGCCAGCAGTTCAGACACCGGGGAGCTGTTTTTT. Amino acid sequence: CASSSDTGELFF.

This sequence joins TRBV11-2 and TRBJ2-5; TRBD2 matches at 10 bases. V shed 5 bases and J 4 bases; nucleotides not matched to a gene: 10. The germline CDR1 and CDR2 sequences are SGHAT and FQNNGV. The CDR3 consists of 16 residues. This CDR3 is CASSLGASGGLETQYF. The CDR3 nucleotides read TGTGCCAGCAGCCTTGGGGCTAGCGGGGGATTAGAGACCCAGTACTTC.

V gene TRBV7-9 combines with J gene TRBJ2-3, with D possibly TRBD2 on 6 matching bases. The CDR3 totals 15 residues. V shed 2 bases and J shed 10 bases, with 19 bases lying between them. CDR1 SEHNR and CDR2 FQNEAQ come from the germline V gene (reference sequence). CDR3 residues: CASSLLGDSLWSQYF. The CDR3, as DNA: TGTGCCAGCAGCTTATTGGGGGACTCCCTGTGGTCGCAGTATTTT.

The chain employs TRBV5-6 and TRBJ2-1; D is possibly TRBD2 (5 bases). Germline V CDR1 and CDR2: SGHDT, YYEEEE. The CDR3 runs 16 residues. V was cut by 1 base and J by 0 bases, with 11 bases left in between. CDR3 sequence (DNA): TGTGCCAGCAGCTTGTTGCGGGCAAGCTCCTACAATGAGCAGTTCTTC. Encoded protein: CASSLLRASSYNEQFF. Filled out from reference TRBV5-6 and TRBJ2-1, the complete variable domain reads DAGVTQSPTHLIKTRGQQVTLRCSPKSGHDTVSWYQQALGQGPQFIFQYYEEEERQRGNFPDRFSGHQFPNYSSELNVNALLLGDSALYLCASSLLRASSYNEQFFGPGTRLTVL.